This T cell receptor (beta chain) was captured in a study of molecular identifiers for immune sequencing clone quantification. Findings of the study overall: Spike-in Jurkat TCR RNA from a single cell reportedly registered among about a million naive cells.

This clonotype was seen repeatedly, ten times or more. Its specificity is not known. Listed TCR primers and previously described methods were used for bulk TCR libraries. Using its own MiXCR run on the PCR reads, TCRdb lists one record per CDR3 protein. The table shows some 590,000 distinct CDR3 sequences, with around 25% occurring only once. Looked up from germline, CDR1 is LGHNA and CDR2 is YSLEER. Trimming cost V 0 bases and J 0 bases, with 7 bases left between them. This CDR3 is built from 15 residues. CD8+CD4-CCR7+CD45RA+ cells were sorted as naive CD8 T cells. The sequence was collected from a human donor in good health. Some libraries in this study had Jurkat cell RNA spiked in. The J gene is TRBJ2-3, the V gene TRBV4-3; no definite D call. Sequencing input: naive CD8+ T cells from blood, with Jurkat cell RNA spiked in. The sample's subset: FACS-sorted CD8+CD4-CCR7+CD45RA+ naive T cells. The CDR3 is CASSQDLASTDTQYF. CDR3 coding DNA: TGCGCCAGCAGCCAAGATCTGGCTAGCACAGATACGCAGTATTTT.